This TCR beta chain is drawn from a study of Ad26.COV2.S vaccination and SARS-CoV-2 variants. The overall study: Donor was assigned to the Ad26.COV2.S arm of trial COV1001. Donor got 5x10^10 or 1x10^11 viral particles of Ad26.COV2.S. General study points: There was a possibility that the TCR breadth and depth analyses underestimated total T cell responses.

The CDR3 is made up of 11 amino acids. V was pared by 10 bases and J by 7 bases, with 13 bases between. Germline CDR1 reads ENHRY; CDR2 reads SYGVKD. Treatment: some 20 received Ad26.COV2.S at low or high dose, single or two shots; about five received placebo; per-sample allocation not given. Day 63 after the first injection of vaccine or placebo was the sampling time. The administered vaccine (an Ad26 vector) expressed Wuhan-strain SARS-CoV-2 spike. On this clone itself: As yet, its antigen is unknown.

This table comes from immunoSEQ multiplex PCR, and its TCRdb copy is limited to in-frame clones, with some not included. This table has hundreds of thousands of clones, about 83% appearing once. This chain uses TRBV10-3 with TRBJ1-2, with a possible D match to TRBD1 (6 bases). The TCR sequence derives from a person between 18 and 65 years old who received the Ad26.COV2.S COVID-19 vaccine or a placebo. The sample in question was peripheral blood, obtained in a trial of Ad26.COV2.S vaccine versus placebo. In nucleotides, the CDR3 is TGTGCCACAGGGGAGGCGGGTGGCTACACCTTC. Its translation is CATGEAGGYTF.